This TCR beta chain was obtained from a study of T cell responses to AZD1222 COVID-19 vaccine. Study-wide results and limits: The donor group comprised mostly white British people and more females; the analysis possibly underestimated clonal diversity. Baseline testing showed seropositivity in only six or seven AZD1222 recipients. Distributed over spike, vaccine-associated CD4 TCRs predominated at 160-218 and 743-854. No repertoire was sampled before or during the peak T cell response, only after it.

Remarks on this clone: Its specificity is not known.

Trimming took 2 bases from V and 5 from J; bases not matched to a gene: 5. This CDR3 contains 15 residues. Germline V gene sequence: CDR1 SSHAT, CDR2 FNYEAQ (reference sequence). TCRdb keeps only in-frame clones here, not all; method: immunoSEQ multiplex PCR. This table holds under 150,000 clones, less than 95% found once. The rearrangement uses TRBV7-7 and TRBJ2-2, with TRBD2 matching 7 bases. The source of this sequence is an adult in good health. The source was peripheral blood, collected on day 0 of AZD1222 vaccination. This chain's CDR3 is CASSLMGRGTGELFF. The CDR3 DNA reads as TGTGCCAGCAGCTTAATGGGGCGGGGGACCGGGGAGCTGTTTTTT.